The sample holds one count of the clone carrying this T cell receptor (beta chain). The sample is drawn from a study of cytomegalovirus exposure and HLA in healthy donors. This CDR3 has 13 residues. Germline V CDR1 and CDR2: ENHRY, SYGVKD. V was clipped by 4 bases and J by 4 bases, with 7 bases between them. PCR amplification relied on 60 Vbeta primers (plus 13 Jbeta primers). This table comes from immunoSEQ multiplex PCR, and its TCRdb copy is limited to in-frame clones, with some not included. Of about 160,000 clones listed, under 90% are singletons. The chain combines TRBV10-3 with TRBJ2-2; D ambiguous. The TCR sequence derives from a man aged 18-30 years in good health and CMV-seronegative. Sequenced: PBMCs. CDR3 in DNA: TGTGCCATCAGTGTAAGTAGCACCGGGGAGCTGTTTTTT. This gives the protein CAISVSSTGELFF.